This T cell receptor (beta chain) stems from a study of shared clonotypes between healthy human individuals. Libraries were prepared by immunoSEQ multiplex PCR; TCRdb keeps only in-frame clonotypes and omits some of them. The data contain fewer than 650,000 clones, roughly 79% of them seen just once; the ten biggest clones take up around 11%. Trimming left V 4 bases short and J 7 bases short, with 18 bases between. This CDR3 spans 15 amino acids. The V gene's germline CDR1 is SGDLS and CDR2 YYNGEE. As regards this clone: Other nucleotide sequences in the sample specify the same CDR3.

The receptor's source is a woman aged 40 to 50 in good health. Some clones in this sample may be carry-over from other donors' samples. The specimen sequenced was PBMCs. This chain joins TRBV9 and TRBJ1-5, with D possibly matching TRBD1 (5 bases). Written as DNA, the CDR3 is TGTGCCAGCAGCCCCCGGCCGGGGGGTGACCAGCCCCAGCATTTT. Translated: CASSPRPGGDQPQHF.